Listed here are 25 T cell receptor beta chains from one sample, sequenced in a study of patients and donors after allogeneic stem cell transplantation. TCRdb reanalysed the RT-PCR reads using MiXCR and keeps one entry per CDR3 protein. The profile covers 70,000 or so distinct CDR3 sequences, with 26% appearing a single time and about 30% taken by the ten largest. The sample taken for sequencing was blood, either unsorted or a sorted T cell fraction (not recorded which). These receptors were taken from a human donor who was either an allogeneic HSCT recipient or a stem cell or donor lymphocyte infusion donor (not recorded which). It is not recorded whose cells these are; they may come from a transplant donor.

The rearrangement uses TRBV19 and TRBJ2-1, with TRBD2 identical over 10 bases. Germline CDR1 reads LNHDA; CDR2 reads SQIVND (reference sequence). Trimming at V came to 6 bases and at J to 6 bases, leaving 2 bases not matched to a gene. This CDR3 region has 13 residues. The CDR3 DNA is TGTGCCAGTAGGGCTAGCGGGGGCAATGAGCAGTTCTTC. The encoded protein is CASRASGGNEQFF.

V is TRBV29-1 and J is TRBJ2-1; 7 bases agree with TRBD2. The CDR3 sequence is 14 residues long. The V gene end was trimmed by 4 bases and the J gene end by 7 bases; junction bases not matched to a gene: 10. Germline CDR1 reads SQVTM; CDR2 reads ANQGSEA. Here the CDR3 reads CSVGEGLGVNEQFF. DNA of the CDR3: TGCAGCGTTGGGGAGGGACTGGGGGTGAATGAGCAGTTCTTC.

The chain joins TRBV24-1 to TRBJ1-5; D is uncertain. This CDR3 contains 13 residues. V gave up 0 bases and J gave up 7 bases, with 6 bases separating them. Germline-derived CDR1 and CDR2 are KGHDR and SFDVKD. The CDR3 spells CATSDLVGQPQHF. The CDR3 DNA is TGTGCCACCAGTGATTTGGTGGGGCAGCCCCAGCATTTT.

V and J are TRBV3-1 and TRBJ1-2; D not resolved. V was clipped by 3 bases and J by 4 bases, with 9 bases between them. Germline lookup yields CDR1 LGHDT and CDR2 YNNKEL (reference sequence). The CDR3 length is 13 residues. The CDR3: CASSQEPSYGYTF. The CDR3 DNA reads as TGTGCCAGCAGCCAGGAACCGTCCTATGGCTACACCTTC.

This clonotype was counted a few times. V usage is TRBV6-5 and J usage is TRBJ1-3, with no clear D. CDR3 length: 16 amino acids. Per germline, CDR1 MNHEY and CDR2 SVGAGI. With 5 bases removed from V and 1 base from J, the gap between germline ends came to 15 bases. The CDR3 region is CASSPSRLRSGNTIYF. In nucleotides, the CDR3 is TGTGCCAGCAGTCCTTCCCGCCTCAGATCTGGAAACACCATATATTTT.

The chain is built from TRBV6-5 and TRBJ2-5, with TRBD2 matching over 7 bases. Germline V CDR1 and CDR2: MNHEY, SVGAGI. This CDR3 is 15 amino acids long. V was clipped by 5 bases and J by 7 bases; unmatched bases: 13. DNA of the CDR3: TGTGCCAGCAGTCCCCTTGGGGGGGATTTAGGGACCCAGTACTTC. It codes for CASSPLGGDLGTQYF.

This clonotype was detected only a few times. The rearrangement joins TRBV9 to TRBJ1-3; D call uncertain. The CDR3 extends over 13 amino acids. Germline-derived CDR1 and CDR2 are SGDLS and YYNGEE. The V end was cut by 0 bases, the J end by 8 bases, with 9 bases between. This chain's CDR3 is CASSVGISHTIYF. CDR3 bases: TGTGCCAGCAGCGTAGGTATCAGTCACACCATATATTTT.

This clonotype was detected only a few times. CDR3 sequence: CASSLAGGKDIQYF. CDR3 sequence (DNA): TGTGCCAGCAGCTTAGCGGGAGGGAAGGACATTCAGTACTTC. The chain recombines TRBV7-2 with TRBJ2-4; TRBD2 matches 7 bases. The V gene's germline CDR1 is SGHTA and CDR2 FQGNSA. The CDR3 loop spans 14 amino acids. V trimming: 0 bases; J trimming: 8 bases; junction bases outside the gene matches: 4.

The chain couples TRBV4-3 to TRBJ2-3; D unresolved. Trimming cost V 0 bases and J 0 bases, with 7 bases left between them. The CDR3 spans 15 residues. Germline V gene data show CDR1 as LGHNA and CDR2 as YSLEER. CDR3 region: CASSQDELSTDTQYF. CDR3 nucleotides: TGCGCCAGCAGCCAAGATGAGTTGAGCACAGATACGCAGTATTTT.

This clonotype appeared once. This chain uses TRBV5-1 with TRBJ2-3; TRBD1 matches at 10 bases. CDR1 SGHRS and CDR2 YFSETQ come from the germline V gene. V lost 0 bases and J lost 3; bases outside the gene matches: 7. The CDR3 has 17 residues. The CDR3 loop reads CASSLALTGGKTDTQYF. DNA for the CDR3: TGCGCCAGCAGCTTGGCCTTGACAGGGGGCAAAACAGATACGCAGTATTTT.

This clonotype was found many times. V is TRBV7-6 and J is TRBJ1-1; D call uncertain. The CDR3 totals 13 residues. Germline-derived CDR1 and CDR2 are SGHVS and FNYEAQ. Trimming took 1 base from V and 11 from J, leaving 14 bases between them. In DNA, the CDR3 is TGTGCCAGCAGCTTAGGGGCATCCCGTTTGGCTTTCTTT. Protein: CASSLGASRLAFF. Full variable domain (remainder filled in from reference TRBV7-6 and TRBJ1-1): GAGVSQSPRYKVTKRGQDVALRCDPISGHVSLYWYRQALGQGPEFLTYFNYEAQQDKSGLPNDRFSAERPEGSISTLTIQRTEQRDSAMYRCASSLGASRLAFFGQGTRLTVV.

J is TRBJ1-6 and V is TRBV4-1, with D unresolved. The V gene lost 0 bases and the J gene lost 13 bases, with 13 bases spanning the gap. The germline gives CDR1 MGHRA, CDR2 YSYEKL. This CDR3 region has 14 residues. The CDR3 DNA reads TGCGCCAGCAGCCAAGATGGAACCGTAGTTCCCCTCCACTTT. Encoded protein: CASSQDGTVVPLHF.

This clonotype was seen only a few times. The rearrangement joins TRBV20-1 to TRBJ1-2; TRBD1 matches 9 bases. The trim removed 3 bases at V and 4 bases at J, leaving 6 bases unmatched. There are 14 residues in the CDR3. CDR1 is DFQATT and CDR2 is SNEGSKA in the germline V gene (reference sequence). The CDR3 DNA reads TGCAGTGCTAGGGAGGACAGGGGTAGCTATGGCTACACCTTC. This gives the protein CSAREDRGSYGYTF.

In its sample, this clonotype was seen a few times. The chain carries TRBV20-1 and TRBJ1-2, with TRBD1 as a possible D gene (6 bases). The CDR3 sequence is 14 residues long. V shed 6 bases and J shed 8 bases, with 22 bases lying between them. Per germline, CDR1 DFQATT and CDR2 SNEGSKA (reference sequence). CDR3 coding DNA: TGCAGTGCCCTACTAACTGGGGGCGGTCGCGGCTACACCTTC. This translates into CSALLTGGGRGYTF.

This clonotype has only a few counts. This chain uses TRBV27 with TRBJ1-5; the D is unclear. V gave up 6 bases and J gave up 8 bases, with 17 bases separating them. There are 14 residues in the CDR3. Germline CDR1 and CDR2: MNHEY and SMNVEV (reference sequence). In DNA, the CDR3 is TGTGCCAGCAGACCCCAGTTAGGGCATAAGCCCCAGCATTTT. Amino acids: CASRPQLGHKPQHF.

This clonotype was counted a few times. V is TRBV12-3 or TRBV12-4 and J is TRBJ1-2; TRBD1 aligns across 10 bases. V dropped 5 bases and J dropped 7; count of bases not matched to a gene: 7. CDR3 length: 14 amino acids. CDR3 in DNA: TGTGCCAGCAGTCCGGACAGGGGGAGGAGTGGCTACACCTTC. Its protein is CASSPDRGRSGYTF.

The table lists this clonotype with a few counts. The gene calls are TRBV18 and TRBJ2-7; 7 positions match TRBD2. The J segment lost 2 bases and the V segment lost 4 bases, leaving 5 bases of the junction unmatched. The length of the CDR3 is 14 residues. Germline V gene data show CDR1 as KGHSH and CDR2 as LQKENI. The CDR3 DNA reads TGTGCCAGCTCACTCCGGGACTACACCTACGAGCAGTACTTC. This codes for CASSLRDYTYEQYF.

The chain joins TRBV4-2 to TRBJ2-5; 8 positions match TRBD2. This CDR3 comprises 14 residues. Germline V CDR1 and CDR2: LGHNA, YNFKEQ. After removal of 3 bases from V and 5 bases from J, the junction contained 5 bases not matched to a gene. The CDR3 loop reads CASSHTGGRETQYF. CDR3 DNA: TGTGCCAGCAGCCATACGGGGGGGCGGGAGACCCAGTACTTC.

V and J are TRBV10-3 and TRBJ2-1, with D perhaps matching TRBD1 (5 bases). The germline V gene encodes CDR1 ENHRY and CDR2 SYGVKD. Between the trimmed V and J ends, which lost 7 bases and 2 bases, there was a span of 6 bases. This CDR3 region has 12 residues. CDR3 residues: CAIMDTYNEQFF. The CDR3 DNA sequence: TGTGCCATCATGGACACCTACAATGAGCAGTTCTTC.

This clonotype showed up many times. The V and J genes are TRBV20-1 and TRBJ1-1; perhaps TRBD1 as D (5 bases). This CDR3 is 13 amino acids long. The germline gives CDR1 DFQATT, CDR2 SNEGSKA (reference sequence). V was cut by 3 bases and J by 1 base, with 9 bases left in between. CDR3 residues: CSASGGANTEAFF. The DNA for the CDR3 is TGCAGTGCTAGTGGCGGGGCGAACACTGAAGCTTTCTTT.

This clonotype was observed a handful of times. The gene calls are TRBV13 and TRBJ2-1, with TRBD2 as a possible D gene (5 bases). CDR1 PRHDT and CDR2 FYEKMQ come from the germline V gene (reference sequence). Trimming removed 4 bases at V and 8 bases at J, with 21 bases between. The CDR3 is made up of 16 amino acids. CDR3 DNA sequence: TGTGCCAGCAGCTACACTAGGTATGGGTCGATCGATGAGCAGTTCTTC. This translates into CASSYTRYGSIDEQFF. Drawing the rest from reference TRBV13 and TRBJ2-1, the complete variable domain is AAGVIQSPRHLIKEKRETATLKCYPIPRHDTVYWYQQGPGQDPQFLISFYEKMQSDKGSIPDRFSAQQFSDYHSELNMSSLELGDSALYFCASSYTRYGSIDEQFFGPGTRLTVL.

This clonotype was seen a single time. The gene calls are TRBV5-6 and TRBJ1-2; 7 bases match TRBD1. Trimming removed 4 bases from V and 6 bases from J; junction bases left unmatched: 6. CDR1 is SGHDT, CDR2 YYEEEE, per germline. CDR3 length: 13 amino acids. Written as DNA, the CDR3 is TGTGCCAGCAGCCCGGGACAGCCAAATGGCTACACCTTC. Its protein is CASSPGQPNGYTF.

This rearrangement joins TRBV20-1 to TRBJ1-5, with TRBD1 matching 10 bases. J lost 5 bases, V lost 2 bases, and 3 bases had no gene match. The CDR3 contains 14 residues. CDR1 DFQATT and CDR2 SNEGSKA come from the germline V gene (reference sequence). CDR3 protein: CSARPGQGDQPQHF. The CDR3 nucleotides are TGCAGTGCTAGACCCGGACAGGGGGATCAGCCCCAGCATTTT.

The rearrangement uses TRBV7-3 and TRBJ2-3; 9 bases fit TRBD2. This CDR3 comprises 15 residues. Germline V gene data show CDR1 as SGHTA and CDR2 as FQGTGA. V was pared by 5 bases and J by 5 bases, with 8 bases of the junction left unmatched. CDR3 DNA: TGTGCCAGCAGCCCCATAGCGGGGGTTATAGATACGCAGTATTTT. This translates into CASSPIAGVIDTQYF.

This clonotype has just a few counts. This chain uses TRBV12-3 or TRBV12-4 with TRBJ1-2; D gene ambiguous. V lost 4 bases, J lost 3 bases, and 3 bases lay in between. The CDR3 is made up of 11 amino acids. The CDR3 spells CASSWDYGYTF. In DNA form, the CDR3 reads TGTGCCAGCAGTTGGGACTATGGCTACACCTTC.